The 5 T cell receptor beta chains presented below share a single source sample, sequenced in a study of T-cell memory formation after mild COVID-19. TCRdb analysed the 5' RACE reads with MiXCR anew, one entry per CDR3 protein. The sample has 27,000 or so distinct CDR3 sequences, approximately 7% seen once; the top ten hold around 14%. Sequenced sample: PBMCs or a T cell subset sorted from them (not recorded which). Receptors were obtained from an adult woman who had mild COVID-19 (a few samples of this study predate the infection). Cell type and time point are not known.

This clonotype showed up many times. The chain carries TRBV19 and TRBJ2-1, with 13 positions matching TRBD2. J lost 8 bases, V lost 4 bases, and 14 bases had no gene match. The V gene's germline CDR1 is LNHDA and CDR2 SQIVND (reference sequence). CDR3 length: 18 residues. The CDR3 loop reads CASSSATLLAGGGYEQFF. The CDR3 DNA is TGTGCCAGTAGTAGTGCCACCCTACTAGCGGGAGGGGGTTATGAGCAGTTCTTC.

This clonotype was recorded many times. This chain connects TRBV7-7 to TRBJ2-5; D is unresolved. The CDR3 has 16 amino acids. In germline, CDR1 is SSHAT, CDR2 FNYEAQ (reference sequence). V lost 5 bases and J 4 bases, leaving 20 bases between the germline ends. CDR3: CASSQTLGSWGETQYF. The CDR3 nucleotides read TGTGCCAGCAGCCAAACCCTGGGCTCCTGGGGAGAGACCCAGTACTTC.

This clonotype came up many times. This chain joins TRBV5-1 and TRBJ1-2; D gene uncertain. Trimming took 0 bases from V and 6 from J, leaving 9 bases between them. This CDR3 comprises 13 residues. CDR1 is SGHRS, CDR2 YFSETQ, per germline. The CDR3 DNA follows: TGCGCCAGCAGCTTGGACAGCCTCGATGGCTACACCTTC. It specifies CASSLDSLDGYTF.

This clonotype came up many times. The V call is TRBV7-2, the J call TRBJ1-2, with 7 bases lining up with TRBD1. The V gene end was trimmed by 0 bases and the J gene end by 8 bases; junction bases not matched to a gene: 12. This CDR3 has 16 residues. CDR1 is SGHTA, CDR2 FQGNSA, per germline. The CDR3 DNA sequence: TGTGCCAGCAGCTTAGCGCTACAGGGGAAGGGATACGGCTACACCTTC. Translating it yields CASSLALQGKGYGYTF.

At least ten counts were recorded for this clonotype. Here the CDR3 DNA reads TGTGCCAGTAGTATTGATCACAGCCAAGAGACCCAGTACTTC. As protein: CASSIDHSQETQYF. This sequence joins TRBV19 and TRBJ2-5; D call uncertain. Germline V gives CDR1 LNHDA, CDR2 SQIVND (reference sequence). The CDR3 loop spans 14 amino acids. V lost 3 bases to trimming and J lost 1 base, with 9 bases between them.